The TCR beta chain described here comes from a study of T-cell reconstitution after alpha-beta-depleted transplantation in children listed by TCRdb under 2016. Study-level background: Using TCR repertoire profiling, the study quantitatively followed how T-cell immune reconstitution unfolded in children after TCRalphabeta/CD19-depleted allogeneic hematopoietic cell transplantation. Summary of the overall study and its limitations: Apparently early alphabetaT-cell count recovery about two months after transplant reportedly relied on only several hundred rapidly expanded clones derived from non-depleted graft cells. In some patients, the high TCRbeta diversity seen at day 60 was put down to recipient T cells and intrathymic progenitors that had survived conditioning. Hyperexpanded clone frequencies declined over subsequent months; after one year, T-cell counts and TCRbeta diversity were mostly attributed to newly produced T cells.

Regarding this clonotype: The antigen it recognizes is unknown. Relative to the germline gene, one junction end is altered; a read error may explain this.

The sample's treatment or condition label is to be understood as: allogeneic hematopoietic cell transplantation with graft depleted of TCRalphabeta T cells and CD19 B cells. TCRalphabeta/CD19-depleted allogeneic hematopoietic cell grafts were given to the transplant recipients, all of whom were children. Library method: PCR. Sequencing took place on an Illumina HiSeq 2500. TCR libraries were prepared with molecular barcoding, using unique molecular identifiers to normalize TCRbeta repertoire quantification. TCRdb ran its own pipeline on the public reads, namely fastp trimming at Q25 and MiXCR clone calling, and kept in-frame beta chains. Rows with one shared CDR3 protein collapse into an entry with the most common genes and DNA. This sample comprises hundreds of thousands of distinct CDR3 sequences, over 10% of them detected only once. The ten largest clones take up about 2.2% of the sample. The germline V gene sets CDR1 to SQVTM and CDR2 to ANQGSEA. Counted from cysteine to phenylalanine, this CDR3 has 12 amino acids. Solely the CDR3 DNA is kept, with 36 bases framed from the first base.

The chain was built from TRBV29-1 and TRBJ2-7, with the D gene too uncertain to name. The material was PBMCs, mostly from graft donor cells, obtained 360 days after TCRalphabeta/CD19-depleted stem cell transplant. The TCR originated in a male patient between 5 and 17 years old who had a stem cell transplant for acute myeloid leukemia, so the T cells may come from the graft donor. The bases are TGCAGCACGCGGCAGACGAACTACGAGCAGTCCTTC. The encoded protein is CSTRQTNYEQSF.